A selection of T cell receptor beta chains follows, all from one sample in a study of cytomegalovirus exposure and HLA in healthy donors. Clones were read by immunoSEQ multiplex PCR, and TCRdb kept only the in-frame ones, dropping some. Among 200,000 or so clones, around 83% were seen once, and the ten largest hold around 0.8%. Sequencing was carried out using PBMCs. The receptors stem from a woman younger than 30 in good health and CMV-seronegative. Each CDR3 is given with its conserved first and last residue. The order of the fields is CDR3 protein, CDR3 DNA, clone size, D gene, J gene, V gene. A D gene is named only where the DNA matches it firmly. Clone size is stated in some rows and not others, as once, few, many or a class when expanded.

CASSLDRDGYTF TGTGCCAGCAGCCTGGACAGGGATGGCTACACCTTC NA TRBD1 TRBJ1-2 TRBV7-9
CASSASGGWETQYF TGTGCCAGCAGCGCCTCGGGGGGCTGGGAGACCCAGTACTTC once NA TRBJ2-5 TRBV7-6
CASSPGQRTYEQYF TGTGCCAGCAGCCCAGGACAGCGCACCTACGAGCAGTACTTC once NA TRBJ2-7 TRBV14
CASSPGGAGKTHGYTF TGTGCCAGCTCACCTGGGGGGGCAGGGAAGACGCATGGCTACACCTTC NA NA TRBJ1-2 TRBV18
CASSLAQQGNNQPQHF TGTGCCAGCAGCTTAGCTCAACAGGGGAATAATCAGCCCCAGCATTTT NA TRBD1 TRBJ1-5 TRBV7-2
CASSIDAGTAPYEQYF TGTGCCAGTAGTATAGATGCCGGGACAGCGCCCTACGAGCAGTACTTC NA TRBD1 TRBJ2-7 TRBV19
CASSQDGVRGATMKQFF TGCGCCAGCAGCCAAGACGGTGTTCGTGGAGCCACAATGAAGCAGTTCTTC NA NA TRBJ2-1 TRBV4-1
CASTWISGNTEAFF TGTGCCAGCACCTGGATTTCAGGGAACACTGAAGCTTTCTTT NA NA TRBJ1-1 TRBV9
CASSQWDSAETQYF TGCGCCAGCAGCCAGTGGGACTCCGCGGAGACCCAGTACTTC NA NA TRBJ2-5 TRBV5-1
CASSLDGLAGVNEQFF TGTGCCAGCAGCTTAGATGGGCTAGCGGGAGTCAATGAGCAGTTCTTC NA TRBD2 TRBJ2-1 TRBV11-3
CASSYGISGAGNTIYF TGTGCCAGCAGTTACGGTATATCAGGGGCTGGAAACACCATATATTTT NA NA TRBJ1-3 TRBV6-6
CAWGNGAGGNQPQHF TGTGCCTGGGGAAATGGGGCAGGGGGCAATCAGCCCCAGCATTTT NA NA TRBJ1-5 TRBV30
CASSLPGQGQWQYF TGTGCCAGCAGTTTACCGGGACAGGGTCAGTGGCAGTACTTC NA TRBD1 TRBJ2-7 TRBV27
CASSRRSGEQETQYF TGTGCCAGCAGCCGCAGATCAGGGGAGCAAGAGACCCAGTACTTC NA NA TRBJ2-5 TRBV4-2
CASSETRTYEQYF TGCGCCAGCAGTGAGACTAGAACCTACGAGCAGTACTTC NA NA TRBJ2-7 TRBV10-2
CASSLGSQYSNQPQHF TGTGCCAGCAGCTTAGGGTCACAATATAGCAATCAGCCCCAGCATTTT NA NA TRBJ1-5 TRBV7-8
CASRGYRVSPQHF TGTGCCAGCAGGGGATACAGGGTTTCGCCCCAGCATTTT NA NA TRBJ1-5 TRBV6-6
CASSSVQGPTEAFF TGTGCCAGCAGTTCCGTACAGGGACCCACTGAAGCTTTCTTT NA NA TRBJ1-1 TRBV28
CASSYQRSYEQYF TGTGCCAGCAGTTACCAGCGTTCCTACGAGCAGTACTTC NA NA TRBJ2-7 TRBV6-5
CASSLTGVINEQYF TGTGCCAGCAGCCTGACAGGGGTTATCAACGAGCAGTACTTC NA TRBD1 TRBJ2-7 TRBV5-6
CASSFGDRGKHSPLHF TGTGCCAGCAGCTTCGGGGACAGGGGCAAGCATTCACCCCTCCACTTT NA TRBD1 TRBJ1-6 TRBV7-6
CASRMNMNTEAFF TGTGCCAGCAGGATGAACATGAACACTGAAGCTTTCTTT few NA TRBJ1-1 TRBV7-6
CASSLAPGTYEQYF TGCGCCAGCAGCTTGGCCCCCGGTACCTACGAGCAGTACTTC NA NA TRBJ2-7 TRBV5-1
CASSPKVAGVGEQYF TGTGCCAGCAGCCCAAAGGTAGCGGGAGTAGGAGAGCAGTACTTC NA TRBD2 TRBJ2-7 TRBV7-8
CASSLAGGHYEQYF TGTGCCAGCAGTTTAGCGGGGGGACACTACGAGCAGTACTTC NA TRBD2 TRBJ2-7 TRBV27
CASREGLAGYEQYF TGCGCCAGCAGAGAAGGACTAGCGGGCTACGAGCAGTACTTC NA TRBD2 TRBJ2-7 TRBV5-1
CASSRSSPEGDEQFF TGTGCCAGCAGCCGTTCTAGCCCCGAAGGCGATGAGCAGTTCTTC NA NA TRBJ2-1 TRBV4-2
CAISEEGEDTQYF TGTGCCATCAGTGAGGAGGGGGAAGATACGCAGTATTTT once NA TRBJ2-3 TRBV10-3
CASSVSSGSDEQFF TGTGCCAGCAGTGTTTCAAGCGGGAGCGATGAGCAGTTCTTC NA TRBD2 TRBJ2-1 TRBV9
CASSLAGGQGTSPLHF TGTGCCAGCAGCTTAGCCGGGGGACAGGGGACTTCACCCCTCCACTTT NA TRBD1 TRBJ1-6 TRBV7-6
CASSGGWTGRPEAFF TGTGCCAGCAGTGGGGGATGGACAGGGAGACCTGAAGCTTTCTTT NA TRBD1 TRBJ1-1 TRBV27
CASSLLQGLMYEQYF TGTGCCAGCAGTTTATTACAGGGCCTCATGTACGAGCAGTACTTC NA NA TRBJ2-7 TRBV27
CASSPTSDYYNEQFF TGTGCCAGCAGCCCTACTAGCGACTACTACAATGAGCAGTTCTTC NA TRBD2 TRBJ2-1 TRBV9
CASSDDRKNIQYF TGTGCCAGCAGTGACGACAGGAAAAACATTCAGTACTTC once NA TRBJ2-4 TRBV6-4
CASTQDRGLDTQYF TGTGCCAGCACTCAGGACAGGGGGCTGGATACGCAGTATTTT NA TRBD1 TRBJ2-3 TRBV2
CASSVRLAAYEQFF TGTGCCAGCAGTGTCCGACTAGCTGCTTATGAGCAGTTCTTC NA TRBD2 TRBJ2-1 TRBV6-1
CASSPTPSGIMVTDTQYF TGCGCCAGCAGCCCTACCCCTAGCGGGATCATGGTAACAGATACGCAGTATTTT NA TRBD2 TRBJ2-3 TRBV5-1
CASSYELSGSSTHEQYF TGTGCCAGCAGTTACGAGTTATCTGGGAGCTCGACCCACGAGCAGTACTTC NA NA TRBJ2-7 TRBV28
CASRSGGTVGYTF TGTGCCAGCCGCTCCGGTGGGACAGTTGGCTACACCTTC NA TRBD1 TRBJ1-2 TRBV28
CASSSGTVLNTEAFF TGTGCCAGCAGCTCCGGGACAGTATTGAACACTGAAGCTTTCTTT NA TRBD1 TRBJ1-1 TRBV11-2
CASSWDRGGETQYF TGTGCCAGCAGTTGGGACAGGGGTGGAGAGACCCAGTACTTC NA TRBD1 TRBJ2-5 TRBV5-5
CASSLISSGSSYEQYF TGCGCCAGCAGCTTGATATCTAGCGGGAGTTCCTACGAGCAGTACTTC NA TRBD2 TRBJ2-7 TRBV5-1
CASEDSLYEPRQYF TGTGCCAGCGAAGATAGCTTATACGAGCCACGGCAGTACTTC NA NA TRBJ2-7 TRBV11-2
CASSPGVSSYNEQFF TGTGCCAGCAGCCCCGGAGTAAGCTCCTACAATGAGCAGTTCTTC NA NA TRBJ2-1 TRBV7-3
CASSSGGASYVETQYF TGTGCCAGCAGCTCCGGGGGGGCCTCTTACGTTGAGACCCAGTACTTC NA TRBD2 TRBJ2-5 TRBV11-2
CASRGGAPGSFF TGTGCCAGCAGGGGGGGGGCGCCAGGGTCGTTCTTC NA NA TRBJ2-1 TRBV6-1
CASSVGHPREQYF TGTGCCAGCAGTGTGGGACATCCCCGGGAGCAGTACTTC NA NA TRBJ2-7 TRBV2
CASTLSLNTEAFF TGTGCCAGCACCTTAAGCTTGAACACTGAAGCTTTCTTT NA NA TRBJ1-1 TRBV5-4
CASSLDRGTSGYTF TGTGCCAGCAGCTTGGATAGGGGAACGAGCGGCTACACCTTC NA NA TRBJ1-2 TRBV5-6
CASSAGTGVTSYNSPLHF TGTGCCAGCAGCGCCGGGACAGGGGTGACCTCCTATAATTCACCCCTCCACTTT NA TRBD1 TRBJ1-6 TRBV9
CASSYVSENSPLHF TGTGCCAGCAGTTACGTCAGTGAAAATTCACCCCTCCACTTT few NA TRBJ1-6 TRBV6-5
CASMGLIYNEQFF TGTGCCTCGATGGGACTAATTTACAATGAGCAGTTCTTC NA TRBD2 TRBJ2-1 TRBV30
CASSMIRMSGSPDTQYF TGTGCCAGTAGTATGATTCGTATGTCAGGGTCTCCAGATACGCAGTATTTT NA NA TRBJ2-3 TRBV19
CASSLRGNTEAFF TGCGCCAGCAGCTTGCGGGGGAACACTGAAGCTTTCTTT NA NA TRBJ1-1 TRBV5-1
CASSSSGRGRQPQHF TGTGCCAGCAGCTCATCGGGCAGGGGACGCCAGCCCCAGCATTTT few NA TRBJ1-5 TRBV28
CAWSDSLLYGYTF TGTGCCTGGAGTGACAGCTTACTCTATGGCTACACCTTC NA NA TRBJ1-2 TRBV30
CASSIDRDANEKLFF TGTGCCAGCAGCATTGACAGAGATGCTAATGAAAAACTGTTTTTT once NA TRBJ1-4 TRBV2
CASRAGLVSGGEQFF TGTGCCAGCAGGGCGGGACTAGTAAGCGGCGGTGAGCAGTTCTTC NA TRBD2 TRBJ2-1 TRBV6-1
CASSQGGRDSYSSYNEQFF TGTGCCAGCAGCCAAGGAGGACGGGACTCCTACAGCTCCTACAATGAGCAGTTCTTC few NA TRBJ2-1 TRBV4-2
CASSYIQDSADEQYF TGTGCCAGCAGTTACATCCAGGACAGCGCGGATGAGCAGTACTTC NA NA TRBJ2-7 TRBV6-5